Below are 15 T cell receptor beta chains sequenced from a single sample in a study of blood T cell repertoires in COVID-19. Clones were read by immunoSEQ multiplex PCR, and TCRdb kept only the in-frame ones, dropping some. This sample has 250,000 to 350,000 clones, with 80% to 90% found just once. The sample taken for sequencing was peripheral blood. Receptors originate from a woman aged 25 to 39 with active or convalescent COVID-19.

This chain links TRBV7-3 with TRBJ2-3, with 10 bases fitting TRBD1. The V gene end was trimmed by 4 bases and the J gene end by 7 bases; junction bases not matched to a gene: 5. From germline, CDR1 is SGHTA and CDR2 FQGTGA. The length of the CDR3 is 14 residues. The CDR3 reads CASSSGQGSNTQYF. CDR3 nucleotide sequence: TGTGCCAGCAGCTCGGGACAGGGGTCAAATACGCAGTATTTT.

This chain connects TRBV29-1 to TRBJ1-4, with D unresolved. CDR3 size: 12 residues. Looked up from germline, CDR1 is SQVTM and CDR2 is ANQGSEA. CDR3 residues: CSGSSGNEKLFF. CDR3 coding DNA: TGCAGTGGGTCGAGCGGTAATGAAAAACTGTTTTTT.

The chain is built from TRBV19 and TRBJ1-6, with D tentatively TRBD1 (6 bases). CDR1 is LNHDA, CDR2 SQIVND, per germline (reference sequence). V lost 9 bases and J 13 bases, leaving 19 bases between the germline ends. The CDR3 covers 13 residues. CDR3 DNA sequence: TGTGCCAGCAAACGCCCTCACAGGGACCCCCTCCACTTT. This codes for CASKRPHRDPLHF. Combining the CDR3 with reference TRBV19 and TRBJ1-6 gives the whole variable domain DGGITQSPKYLFRKEGQNVTLSCEQNLNHDAMYWYRQDPGQGLRLIYYSQIVNDFQKGDIAEGYSVSREKKESFPLTVTSAQKNPTAFYLCASKRPHRDPLHFGNGTRLTVT.

Only a few counts were recorded for this clone. This sequence joins TRBV13 and TRBJ1-2, with 9 bases identical to TRBD1. Per germline, CDR1 PRHDT and CDR2 FYEKMQ (reference sequence). The CDR3 spans 15 residues. With V trimmed by 2 bases and J by 6 bases, 7 bases remained unmatched. The CDR3 DNA is TGTGCCAGCAGCTTAAGGGGAAACAGGGGGCATGGCTACACCTTC. Protein sequence: CASSLRGNRGHGYTF.

The CDR3 DNA reads TGCAGCGTTGAGGTCGTGGGCCCCCTTCGTAGAAACACCATATATTTT. It encodes CSVEVVGPLRRNTIYF. The chain uses TRBV29-1 and TRBJ1-3; D gene unclear. Trimming shortened V by 3 bases and J by 5 bases, and 20 bases separated the two germline ends. This CDR3 spans 16 amino acids. Germline V gene sequence: CDR1 SQVTM, CDR2 ANQGSEA.

The chain couples TRBV19 to TRBJ1-1; D remains unclear. Trimming took off 2 bases at V and 0 bases at J, with 7 bases between the two ends. The CDR3 spans 14 residues. CDR1 is LNHDA and CDR2 is SQIVND in the germline V gene (reference sequence). This CDR3 is CASSINGVNTEAFF. The CDR3 DNA sequence: TGTGCCAGTAGTATAAACGGGGTGAACACTGAAGCTTTCTTT.

This chain joins TRBV4-3 and TRBJ2-3; 9 nucleotides align to TRBD1. This CDR3 has 16 amino acids. CDR1 is LGHNA, CDR2 YSLEER, per germline. V shed 0 bases, J shed 4 bases, and the junction held 5 bases outside the gene matches. The CDR3 coding sequence is TGCGCCAGCAGCCAAGATGCCACAGGGGGCGCAGATACGCAGTATTTT. Amino acid sequence: CASSQDATGGADTQYF.

The V gene is TRBV6-4, the J gene TRBJ2-3, with 7 bases aligning to TRBD2. Germline V CDR1 and CDR2: MRHNA, SNTAGT. Trimming removed 5 bases from V and 3 bases from J; junction bases left unmatched: 5. This CDR3 comprises 14 residues. CDR3 nucleotides: TGTGCCAGCAGTTCCGGACTAGATACAGATACGCAGTATTTT. It specifies CASSSGLDTDTQYF.

J is TRBJ2-1 and V is TRBV6-2 or TRBV6-3; 12 positions match TRBD2. The CDR3 is 16 amino acids. V dropped 5 bases and J dropped 7; count of bases not matched to a gene: 9. Germline V lookup: CDR1 MNHEY, CDR2 SVGEGT. DNA of the CDR3: TGTGCCAGCAGTACCAAAGGGCTAGCGGGGGGGAATGAGCAGTTCTTC. As protein: CASSTKGLAGGNEQFF.

This sequence joins TRBV9 and TRBJ2-3, with D uncertain. The CDR3 is made up of 14 amino acids. V was clipped by 1 base and J by 2 bases, with 8 bases between them. The germline V gene encodes CDR1 SGDLS and CDR2 YYNGEE. CDR3 in amino acids: CASSVSLPTDTQYF. CDR3 nucleotide sequence: TGTGCCAGCAGCGTAAGCCTGCCCACAGATACGCAGTATTTT.

This clone came up once. The chain has TRBV6-5 and TRBJ1-2; D perhaps matches TRBD1 (6 bases). The CDR3 has 13 residues. Germline V gene sequence: CDR1 MNHEY, CDR2 SVGAGI. Deletions cut 2 bases from V and 4 bases from J, with 8 bases between. CDR3: CASSYAGAYGYTF. DNA for the CDR3: TGTGCCAGCAGTTACGCGGGGGCCTATGGCTACACCTTC.

V and J are TRBV5-1 and TRBJ2-1, with TRBD2 identical over 9 bases. Germline V gives CDR1 SGHRS, CDR2 YFSETQ. Trimming at V came to 0 bases and at J to 0 bases, leaving 4 bases not matched to a gene. The length of the CDR3 is 17 residues. The CDR3, as DNA: TGCGCCAGCAGCTTGGAGGGACTAGCCTTCTCCTACAATGAGCAGTTCTTC. Its translation: CASSLEGLAFSYNEQFF.

The chain is built from TRBV9 and TRBJ2-1; no firm D call. V gave up 4 bases and J gave up 9 bases, with 8 bases separating them. The CDR3 runs 11 residues. Germline CDR1 is SGDLS and CDR2 is YYNGEE. DNA for the CDR3: TGTGCCAGCAGCTCCCGAGGTGAGCAGTTCTTC. Its translation is CASSSRGEQFF. The entire variable domain, with the rest obtained from reference TRBV9 and TRBJ2-1, is as follows: DSGVTQTPKHLITATGQRVTLRCSPRSGDLSVYWYQQSLDQGLQFLIQYYNGEERAKGNILERFSAQQFPDLHSELNLSSLELGDSALYFCASSSRGEQFFGPGTRLTVL.

This chain connects TRBV7-2 to TRBJ1-4; D might be TRBD1 (6 bases). Trimming took 3 bases from V and 5 from J, leaving 13 bases between them. The CDR3 length is 15 residues. Germline CDR1 is SGHTA and CDR2 is FQGNSA. CDR3 sequence: CASSLEGQGNEKLFF. CDR3 nucleotides: TGTGCCAGCAGCTTGGAAGGGCAGGGGAATGAAAAACTGTTTTTT.

The V and J genes are TRBV20-1 and TRBJ1-5, with D unresolved. Germline loops: CDR1 DFQATT, CDR2 SNEGSKA (reference sequence). V lost 3 bases, J lost 3 bases, and 15 bases lay in between. This CDR3 contains 15 residues. The CDR3 protein is CSASISTASNQPQHF. CDR3 nucleotide sequence: TGCAGTGCTAGTATCAGCACAGCCTCCAATCAGCCCCAGCATTTT.